The 20 T cell receptor beta chains given below trace back to one sample, sequenced in a study of shared clonotypes between healthy human individuals. Positive CCR7 selection of CD45RO-negative cells yielded the naive CD8 cells, and terminally differentiated effector memory CD45RA+ cells were excluded. Using immunoSEQ multiplex PCR, the repertoire was profiled, and TCRdb retains in-frame clones only, with some absent. The table shows over 800,000 clones, with nearly 95% occurring only once. The sequenced sample was naive CD8+ T cells sorted from blood. Receptors originate from a man younger than 40 in good health.

The rearrangement joins TRBV18 to TRBJ1-1, with a possible D match to TRBD1 (6 bases). CDR3 size: 14 residues. V was cut by 4 bases and J by 4 bases, with 13 bases left in between. Germline CDR1 KGHSH, CDR2 LQKENI. CDR3 sequence reads: CASSRGGVGTEAFF. The CDR3 DNA sequence: TGTGCCAGCTCACGAGGGGGAGTCGGCACTGAAGCTTTCTTT.

The CDR3, as DNA: TGCGCCAGCAGCCAAGAGGCCCACACTGAAGCTTTCTTT. Its protein product is CASSQEAHTEAFF. The rearrangement uses TRBV4-3 and TRBJ1-1; D gene uncertain. The CDR3 sequence is 13 residues long. V gave up 0 bases and J gave up 3 bases, with 5 bases separating them. CDR1 and CDR2 (germline): LGHNA, YSLEER.

The chain employs TRBV29-1 and TRBJ1-1; D not resolved. This CDR3 has 15 amino acids. Trimming removed 0 bases from V and 5 bases from J, with 16 bases in between. The germline CDR1 and CDR2 sequences are SQVTM and ANQGSEA. The CDR3 here is CSVEDLEEAKTEAFF. The DNA for the CDR3 is TGCAGCGTTGAAGATCTTGAGGAGGCAAAAACTGAAGCTTTCTTT.

CDR3 in DNA: TGCAGCGTTGAGCAGGTCAACACTGAAGCTTTCTTT. Encoded protein: CSVEQVNTEAFF. The genes are TRBV29-1 and TRBJ1-1; D call uncertain. The CDR3 covers 12 residues. Germline V gene sequence: CDR1 SQVTM, CDR2 ANQGSEA. The V and J ends lost 3 bases and 2 bases respectively, with 7 bases between them.

Here the CDR3 reads CASSPSGTGVYEQYF. As DNA, the CDR3 is TGTGCCAGCTCACCTTCCGGGACAGGGGTCTACGAGCAGTACTTC. The rearrangement links TRBV18 to TRBJ2-7, with 10 bases aligning to TRBD1. The CDR3 has 15 amino acids. Per the germline V gene, CDR1 is KGHSH and CDR2 is LQKENI. V shed 3 bases, J shed 3 bases, and the junction held 5 bases outside the gene matches.

The chain is built from TRBV6-4 and TRBJ1-1; TRBD1 matches 9 bases. The germline V gene encodes CDR1 MRHNA and CDR2 SNTAGT. V lost 6 bases and J lost 7; bases outside the gene matches: 9. CDR3 length: 14 residues. CDR3 residues: CASSKEQGAIEAFF. Written as DNA, the CDR3 is TGTGCCAGCAGCAAGGAACAGGGGGCAATTGAAGCTTTCTTT.

This chain links TRBV2 with TRBJ2-7; D is unclear. V was shortened by 7 bases and J by 3 bases, with 10 bases between the two germline ends. From germline, CDR1 is SNHLY and CDR2 FYNNEI. The CDR3 has 12 residues. The CDR3 bases are TGTGCCAGCATGTGGGAAGACTACGAGCAGTACTTC. It codes for CASMWEDYEQYF.

V gene TRBV11-3 combines with J gene TRBJ2-1, with unresolved D. The CDR3 has 14 residues. V was shortened by 3 bases and J by 5 bases, with 11 bases between the two germline ends. Germline assignment: CDR1 SGHNT and CDR2 YENEEA. The CDR3 loop reads CASSFYGGDNEQFF. The CDR3 DNA sequence: TGTGCCAGCAGCTTCTATGGTGGGGACAATGAGCAGTTCTTC.

V usage is TRBV4-1 and J usage is TRBJ2-7; TRBD1 matches 7 bases. V dropped 2 bases and J dropped 7; count of bases not matched to a gene: 8. CDR1 is MGHRA and CDR2 is YSYEKL in the germline V gene. The CDR3 covers 14 residues. The DNA for the CDR3 is TGCGCCAGCAGCCAACAGACAGGGAGCTGGGAGCAGTACTTC. The encoded protein is CASSQQTGSWEQYF.

The rearrangement uses TRBV19 and TRBJ2-1, with D possibly TRBD2 on 6 matching bases. The CDR3 spans 17 residues. Germline V gene lookup returns CDR1 LNHDA and CDR2 SQIVND (reference sequence). V lost 3 bases and J 0 bases, leaving 15 bases between the germline ends. DNA for the CDR3: TGTGCCAGTAGTATGGAGGTACTAGCCACCTCCTACAATGAGCAGTTCTTC. This gives the protein CASSMEVLATSYNEQFF.

The chain couples TRBV7-6 to TRBJ1-4; no clear D gene. Trimming shortened V by 5 bases and J by 4 bases, and 14 bases separated the two germline ends. Per the germline V gene, CDR1 is SGHVS and CDR2 is FNYEAQ. The CDR3 consists of 15 residues. CDR3 sequence: CASSLRTLNNEKLFF. The CDR3 DNA sequence: TGTGCCAGCAGCCTAAGAACCTTAAATAATGAAAAACTGTTTTTT.

Notes on this clone: This sample includes further DNA sequences coding for the same CDR3. V usage is TRBV7-9 and J usage is TRBJ2-7, with 9 bases matching TRBD2. With 6 bases clipped from V and 4 bases from J, the junction kept 1 base outside the gene matches. The CDR3 runs to 12 residues. Germline CDR1 is SEHNR and CDR2 is FQNEAQ (reference sequence). In DNA, the CDR3 is TGTGCCAGCAGGCGGGAGGGTTACGAGCAGTACTTC. Residues: CASRREGYEQYF.

This sequence joins TRBV27 and TRBJ1-2, with D possibly matching TRBD1 (6 bases). With 6 bases removed from V and 4 bases from J, the gap between germline ends came to 24 bases. This CDR3 has 17 residues. Germline V gives CDR1 MNHEY, CDR2 SMNVEV (reference sequence). The CDR3 spells CASSSFWEGGKSYGYTF. The DNA of the CDR3 is TGTGCCAGCAGCTCCTTTTGGGAGGGGGGTAAGAGCTATGGCTACACCTTC.

This rearrangement joins TRBV4-3 to TRBJ2-7; D not certain. Trimming shortened V by 1 base and J by 7 bases, and 5 bases separated the two germline ends. Germline V gene data show CDR1 as LGHNA and CDR2 as YSLEER. The CDR3 is 11 residues long. The CDR3 region is CASSQGFEQYF. CDR3 DNA sequence: TGCGCCAGCAGCCAAGGGTTTGAGCAGTACTTC.

The genes are TRBV27 and TRBJ2-6; no definite D call. The ends were cut back, 6 bases at V and 2 bases at J, with 11 bases in the middle. This CDR3 has 15 residues. CDR1 is MNHEY and CDR2 is SMNVEV in the germline V gene (reference sequence). CDR3 in amino acids: CASSHKFAGANVLTF. CDR3 coding DNA: TGTGCCAGCAGCCACAAGTTTGCTGGGGCCAACGTCCTGACTTTC.

V and J are TRBV6-1 and TRBJ2-7; 11 bases align to TRBD1. This CDR3 has 15 amino acids. V was pared by 3 bases and J by 3 bases, with 4 bases of the junction left unmatched. CDR1 is MNHNS, CDR2 SASEGT, per germline. The CDR3 DNA reads as TGTGCCAGCAGTGAGACCGGGACAGGGGGCTACGAGCAGTACTTC. Translated: CASSETGTGGYEQYF.

This rearrangement joins TRBV2 to TRBJ2-2; 10 bases fit TRBD1. Germline CDR1 and CDR2: SNHLY and FYNNEI. CDR3 size: 15 residues. Germline trimming cut 6 bases from V and 5 bases from J; bases unmatched to any gene: 6. CDR3 bases: TGTGCCAGCAGGGAGGGGACAGGGGATACCGGGGAGCTGTTTTTT. Its translation is CASREGTGDTGELFF.

The V call is TRBV6-1, the J call TRBJ2-1; 9 bases are shared with TRBD2. This CDR3 is 16 amino acids long. V shed 4 bases and J 6 bases; nucleotides not matched to a gene: 10. Germline V gene lookup returns CDR1 MNHNS and CDR2 SASEGT. The CDR3 DNA is TGTGCCAGCAGTGCGTTGACTAGCGGTGGGGGCAATGAGCAGTTCTTC. Translating gives CASSALTSGGGNEQFF.

This chain connects TRBV29-1 to TRBJ2-5; TRBD2 aligns across 9 bases. The J segment lost 4 bases and the V segment lost 3 bases, leaving 6 bases of the junction unmatched. Germline-derived CDR1 and CDR2 are SQVTM and ANQGSEA. CDR3 length: 14 residues. CDR3 DNA sequence: TGCAGCGTTGAGGTAGCGGGAGCTGGAGAGACCCAGTACTTC. Protein: CSVEVAGAGETQYF.

The genes are TRBV15 and TRBJ2-1, with TRBD1 identical over 7 bases. This CDR3 has 14 amino acids. Trimming removed 3 bases from V and 2 bases from J; junction bases left unmatched: 1. Germline loops: CDR1 LNHNV, CDR2 YYDKDF (reference sequence). CDR3 protein: CATSSRGTYNEQFF. In DNA, the CDR3 is TGTGCCACCAGCAGCAGGGGGACCTACAATGAGCAGTTCTTC.